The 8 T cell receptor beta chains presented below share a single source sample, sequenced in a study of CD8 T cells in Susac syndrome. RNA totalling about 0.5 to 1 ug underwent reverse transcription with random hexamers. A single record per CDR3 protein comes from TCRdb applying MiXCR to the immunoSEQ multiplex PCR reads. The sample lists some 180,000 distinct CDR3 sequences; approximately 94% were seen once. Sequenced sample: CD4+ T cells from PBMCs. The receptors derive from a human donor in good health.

CDR3 sequence: CSVEGFDSYNEQFF. In nucleotides, the CDR3 is TGCAGCGTTGAGGGGTTCGATTCATACAATGAGCAGTTCTTC. This sequence joins TRBV29-1 and TRBJ2-1; D unclear. Trimming removed 3 bases at V and 4 bases at J, with 13 bases between. CDR1 and CDR2 (germline): SQVTM, ANQGSEA. The CDR3 loop spans 14 amino acids.

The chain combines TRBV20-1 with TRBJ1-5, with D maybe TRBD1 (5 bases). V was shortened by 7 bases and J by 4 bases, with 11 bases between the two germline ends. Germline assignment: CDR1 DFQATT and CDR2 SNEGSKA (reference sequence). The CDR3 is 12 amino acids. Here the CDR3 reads CSVRDGNQPQHF. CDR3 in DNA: TGCAGTGTTAGGGACGGTAATCAGCCCCAGCATTTT.

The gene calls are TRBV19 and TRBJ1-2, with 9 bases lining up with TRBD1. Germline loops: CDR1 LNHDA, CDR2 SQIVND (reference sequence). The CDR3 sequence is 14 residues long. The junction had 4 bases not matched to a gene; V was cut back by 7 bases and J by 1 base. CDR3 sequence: CASTTDRGNYGYTF. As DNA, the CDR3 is TGTGCCAGTACCACGGACAGGGGTAACTATGGCTACACCTTC.

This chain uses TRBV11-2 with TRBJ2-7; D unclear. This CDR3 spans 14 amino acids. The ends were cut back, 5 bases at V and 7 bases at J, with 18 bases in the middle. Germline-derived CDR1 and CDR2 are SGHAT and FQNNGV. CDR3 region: CASSPNWFRSEQYF. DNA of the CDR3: TGTGCCAGCAGCCCAAACTGGTTCAGATCGGAGCAGTACTTC.

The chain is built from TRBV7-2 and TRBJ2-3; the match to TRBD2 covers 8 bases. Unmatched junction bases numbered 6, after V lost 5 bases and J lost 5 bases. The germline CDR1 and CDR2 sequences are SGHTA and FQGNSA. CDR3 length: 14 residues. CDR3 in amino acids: CASSTGGVQDTQYF. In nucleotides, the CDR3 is TGTGCCAGCAGCACCGGGGGGGTCCAAGATACGCAGTATTTT.

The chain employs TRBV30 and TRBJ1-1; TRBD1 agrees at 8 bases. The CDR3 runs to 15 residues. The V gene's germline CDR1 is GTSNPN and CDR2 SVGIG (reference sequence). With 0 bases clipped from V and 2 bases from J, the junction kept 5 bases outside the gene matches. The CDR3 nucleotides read TGTGCCTGGAGTGTAAAAGGACAGGGAAACACTGAAGCTTTCTTT. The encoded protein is CAWSVKGQGNTEAFF. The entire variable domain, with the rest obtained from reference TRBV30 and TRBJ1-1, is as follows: SQTIHQWPATLVQPVGSPLSLECTVEGTSNPNLYWYRQAAGRGLQLLFYSVGIGQISSEVPQNLSASRPQDRQFILSSKKLLLSDSGFYLCAWSVKGQGNTEAFFGQGTRLTVV.

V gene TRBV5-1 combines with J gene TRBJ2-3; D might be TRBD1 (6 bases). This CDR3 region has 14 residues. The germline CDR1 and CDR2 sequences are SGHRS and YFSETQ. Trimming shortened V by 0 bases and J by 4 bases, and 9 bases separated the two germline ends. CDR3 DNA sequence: TGCGCCAGCAGCTTGGGGACAGTGGCAGATACGCAGTATTTT. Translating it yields CASSLGTVADTQYF.

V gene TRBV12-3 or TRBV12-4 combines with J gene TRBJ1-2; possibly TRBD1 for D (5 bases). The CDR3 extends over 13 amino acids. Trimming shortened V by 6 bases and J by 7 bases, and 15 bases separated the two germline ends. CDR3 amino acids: CASRTNVGLGYTF. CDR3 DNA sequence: TGTGCCAGCAGAACCAACGTGGGGCTTGGCTACACCTTC.